This T cell receptor beta chain was recovered during a study of STAT5B mutations in CD4+ large granular lymphocyte leukemia. Clones were read by immunoSEQ multiplex PCR, and TCRdb kept only the in-frame ones, dropping some. The data show roughly 29,000 clones, over 70% seen once. Material: CD4+ T cells from blood buffy coats. The TCR comes from a human donor in good health.

For the CDR3, the DNA is TGTGCCAGCAGTGAATGGGGTAGCGGGGGGGCCGCGTCCGAGACCCAGTACTTC. This sequence encodes CASSEWGSGGAASETQYF. The genes are TRBV6-1 and TRBJ2-5, with 11 nucleotides matching TRBD2. J gave up 5 bases and V 2 bases, and 13 bases lay outside the gene matches. Germline values: CDR1 MNHNS, CDR2 SASEGT. CDR3 length equals 18 residues.